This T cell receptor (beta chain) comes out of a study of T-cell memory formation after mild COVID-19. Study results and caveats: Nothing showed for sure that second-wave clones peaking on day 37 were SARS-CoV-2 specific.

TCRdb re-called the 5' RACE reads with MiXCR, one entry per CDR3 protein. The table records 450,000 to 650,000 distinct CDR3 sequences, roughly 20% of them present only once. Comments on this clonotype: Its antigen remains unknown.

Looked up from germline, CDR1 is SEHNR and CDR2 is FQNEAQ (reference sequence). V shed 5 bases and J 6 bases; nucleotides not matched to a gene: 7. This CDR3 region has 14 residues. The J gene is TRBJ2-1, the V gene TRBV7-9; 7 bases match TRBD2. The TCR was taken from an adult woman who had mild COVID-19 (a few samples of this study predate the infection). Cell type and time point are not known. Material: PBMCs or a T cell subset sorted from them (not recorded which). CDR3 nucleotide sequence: TGTGCCAGCAGCGGGAGGACTAGGACCAATGAGCAGTTCTTC. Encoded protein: CASSGRTRTNEQFF.